One and the same sample provided the 22 T cell receptor beta chains below, sequenced in a study of CD8+CD57+ T cells in acquired aplastic anemia. It was genomic DNA that served as the template for profiling TCR beta VDJ and CDR3. TCRdb reprocessed the reads with MiXCR, giving one entry per CDR3 protein. The sample carries about 190,000 distinct CDR3 sequences, about 53% recorded once. The specimen sequenced was sorted CD4+, CD8+, or CD8+CD57+ T cells (not recorded which) from PBMCs. The receptor set was obtained from a human donor in good health, serving as a control.

This clonotype occurred many times. The chain couples TRBV20-1 to TRBJ1-1, with D possibly TRBD1 on 6 matching bases. The germline CDR1 and CDR2 sequences are DFQATT and SNEGSKA (reference sequence). V shed 6 bases and J shed 6 bases, with 20 bases lying between them. The CDR3 contains 14 residues. The CDR3 loop reads CSAHSSLQGPEAFF. CDR3 nucleotide sequence: TGCAGTGCCCACTCCTCCCTACAGGGCCCTGAAGCTTTCTTT.

In nucleotides, the CDR3 is TGTGCCAGCAGTCGCCTTACAGGGGCGAATAACTATGGCTACACCTTC. Its protein product is CASSRLTGANNYGYTF. The V gene is TRBV2, the J gene TRBJ1-2; 7 bases fit TRBD1. Germline values: CDR1 SNHLY, CDR2 FYNNEI. With V trimmed by 5 bases and J by 1 base, 10 bases remained unmatched. The length of the CDR3 is 16 residues.

This clonotype appeared many times. The rearrangement uses TRBV19 and TRBJ1-2; D might be TRBD1 (6 bases). The germline V gene encodes CDR1 LNHDA and CDR2 SQIVND (reference sequence). The CDR3 contains 12 residues. V lost 4 bases, J lost 9 bases, and 12 bases lay in between. The CDR3 here is CASSTTGSSYTF. CDR3 nucleotides: TGTGCCAGTAGTACAACAGGGTCAAGCTACACCTTC.

This clonotype was picked up many times. DNA for the CDR3: TGTGCCAGCAGCCTAGAGGCAACCACCTACGAGCAGTACTTC. Its translation is CASSLEATTYEQYF. The J gene is TRBJ2-7, the V gene TRBV6-2 or TRBV6-3; D is uncertain. In germline, CDR1 is MNHEY, CDR2 SVGEGT. This CDR3 contains 14 residues. The V and J ends lost 6 bases and 2 bases respectively, with 14 bases between them.

The rearrangement uses TRBV12-3 or TRBV12-4 and TRBJ1-1; no clear D. The CDR3 is 12 residues long. V dropped 2 bases and J dropped 6 bases, with 7 bases sitting between them. CDR3 residues: CASSLTRAEAFF. DNA of the CDR3: TGTGCCAGCAGTTTAACGAGGGCTGAAGCTTTCTTT.

V usage is TRBV10-1 and J usage is TRBJ2-5; no clear D gene. With 3 bases removed from V and 1 base from J, the gap between germline ends came to 6 bases. The CDR3 covers 13 residues. The V gene's germline CDR1 is WNHNN and CDR2 SYGVQD (reference sequence). CDR3 sequence reads: CASSDSSQETQYF. In DNA form, the CDR3 reads TGCGCCAGCAGTGATAGCAGCCAAGAGACCCAGTACTTC.

A word on this clonotype: A read error may account for a junction end that differs from germline. This chain links TRBV18 with TRBJ1-2, with TRBD1 as a possible D gene (5 bases). Germline lookup yields CDR1 KGHSH and CDR2 LQKENI. The CDR3 length is 15 residues. CDR3 sequence (DNA): TGTGCCGGCTCACCACAACAGGAGTCTAACTATGGCTACACCTTC. Translating gives CAGSPQQESNYGYTF.

The V call is TRBV24-1, the J call TRBJ2-2, with 8 nucleotides matching TRBD2. Germline CDR1 KGHDR, CDR2 SFDVKD. The CDR3 is made up of 14 amino acids. The V segment lost 8 bases and the J segment 4 bases; nucleotides outside the gene matches: 5. The CDR3 coding sequence is TGTGCCACCACCCGAAGCGGGGGCACCGGGGAGCTGTTTTTT. Translation gives CATTRSGGTGELFF.

This clonotype turned up a few times. This chain links TRBV29-1 with TRBJ1-1, with D unresolved. V lost 0 bases and J lost 10, with 9 bases in between. CDR1 and CDR2 (germline): SQVTM, ANQGSEA. The CDR3 loop spans 11 amino acids. The CDR3 bases are TGCAGCGTTGAAGACCCAGGAGGAGCTTTCTTT. This translates into CSVEDPGGAFF.

This rearrangement joins TRBV11-2 to TRBJ2-7; 7 bases are a match to TRBD1. This CDR3 spans 14 amino acids. Trimming cost V 4 bases and J 6 bases; bases outside gene matches: 9. Germline V gene lookup returns CDR1 SGHAT and CDR2 FQNNGV. In DNA form, the CDR3 reads TGTGCCAGCAGCTCGATACAGGGGAACGGCGAGCAGTACTTC. This translates into CASSSIQGNGEQYF.

The chain recombines TRBV12-3 or TRBV12-4 with TRBJ2-5; D unresolved. V was clipped by 5 bases and J by 3 bases, with 13 bases between them. This CDR3 has 14 amino acids. As DNA, the CDR3 is TGTGCCAGCAGTGAGAGGAAACCCGAAGAGACCCAGTACTTC. As protein: CASSERKPEETQYF.

The V and J genes are TRBV15 and TRBJ1-1; D uncertain. The CDR3 contains 12 residues. V lost 0 bases, J lost 2 bases, and 1 base lay in between. Germline V gene data show CDR1 as LNHNV and CDR2 as YYDKDF (reference sequence). The CDR3 reads CATSRDNTEAFF. The DNA of the CDR3 is TGTGCCACCAGCAGAGATAACACTGAAGCTTTCTTT.

This clonotype was seen many times. V usage is TRBV5-1 and J usage is TRBJ2-7; D unclear. The CDR3 contains 12 residues. Germline loops: CDR1 SGHRS, CDR2 YFSETQ. V dropped 5 bases and J dropped 1 base, with 7 bases sitting between them. As DNA, the CDR3 is TGCGCCAGCAGGGACGGTTCCTACGAGCAGTACTTC. It is translated as CASRDGSYEQYF.

Points on this clonotype: This may stem from a read error, because a much larger clone lies one nucleotide away. The chain is built from TRBV9 and TRBJ1-4; D ambiguous. The CDR3 consists of 12 residues. Germline-derived CDR1 and CDR2 are SGDLS and YYNGEE. The germline V and J ends were trimmed by 7 bases and 8 bases, with 12 bases remaining between them. The CDR3 loop reads CASGSGREKLFF. CDR3 sequence (DNA): TGTGCCAGCGGCTCCGGACGGGAAAAACTGTTTTTT.

This clonotype was observed many times. The chain combines TRBV6-1 with TRBJ1-2; TRBD1 matches at 8 bases. The CDR3 has 15 residues. Germline values: CDR1 MNHNS, CDR2 SASEGT. Trimming took 7 bases from V and 2 from J; bases not matched to a gene: 9. The CDR3 protein is CASKTGDTSNYGYTF. CDR3 DNA sequence: TGTGCCAGCAAGACAGGGGATACTTCAAACTATGGCTACACCTTC.

This clonotype came up many times. The chain links TRBV19 to TRBJ2-1; the match to TRBD1 covers 10 bases. Losses at the gene ends were 10 bases for V and 3 bases for J; bases not matched to a gene: 6. In germline, CDR1 is LNHDA, CDR2 SQIVND (reference sequence). This CDR3 comprises 14 residues. For the CDR3, the DNA is TGTGCCACCTCGGACAGGGGGAACTACAATGAGCAGTTCTTC. Protein product: CATSDRGNYNEQFF.

In its sample, this clonotype was seen many times. V and J are TRBV20-1 and TRBJ2-1; 11 nucleotides match TRBD2. Losses at the gene ends were 3 bases for V and 5 bases for J; bases not matched to a gene: 3. CDR3 length: 14 residues. In germline, CDR1 is DFQATT, CDR2 SNEGSKA (reference sequence). The CDR3 DNA follows: TGCAGTGCTAGTACTAGCGGGGGACACAATGAGCAGTTCTTC. Residues: CSASTSGGHNEQFF.

V gene TRBV20-1 combines with J gene TRBJ1-6; the D gene is possibly TRBD1 (5 bases). CDR3 length: 17 residues. The V gene's germline CDR1 is DFQATT and CDR2 SNEGSKA (reference sequence). Trimming stripped 3 bases from V and 1 base from J, with 16 bases between. CDR3 DNA sequence: TGCAGTGCTAGCGGTGGGGGGGGAAGGTCCTATAATTCACCCCTCCACTTT. This codes for CSASGGGGRSYNSPLHF.

This clonotype was recorded a few times. The chain carries TRBV29-1 and TRBJ2-5; a weak D match, TRBD1 (6 bases). The CDR3 has 12 residues. CDR1 and CDR2 (germline): SQVTM, ANQGSEA. Trimming stripped 6 bases from V and 5 bases from J, with 13 bases between. For the CDR3, the DNA is TGCAGCGTGGTAGGGGGTTTTGAGACCCAGTACTTC. It encodes CSVVGGFETQYF.

Many counts were recorded for this clonotype. This sequence joins TRBV10-3 and TRBJ2-7; D is uncertain. Trimming took off 0 bases at V and 2 bases at J, with 8 bases between the two ends. Germline V gene sequence: CDR1 ENHRY, CDR2 SYGVKD. This CDR3 has 14 amino acids. CDR3 sequence (DNA): TGTGCCATCAGTGAGTCTAGGACCACCTACGAGCAGTACTTC. Residues: CAISESRTTYEQYF.

The rearrangement links TRBV10-2 to TRBJ2-2; a weak D match, TRBD2 (6 bases). Per the germline V gene, CDR1 is WSHSY and CDR2 is SAAADI. V lost 10 bases to trimming and J lost 4 bases, with 13 bases between them. This CDR3 has 13 residues. The CDR3 loop is CAISTGATGELFF. In DNA, the CDR3 is TGCGCCATCTCGACGGGAGCCACCGGGGAGCTGTTTTTT.

This clonotype was recorded once. This chain uses TRBV4-1 with TRBJ2-7; D is unclear. Looked up from germline, CDR1 is MGHRA and CDR2 is YSYEKL. V lost 0 bases and J lost 4, with 10 bases in between. This CDR3 is built from 14 residues. The DNA of the CDR3 is TGCGCCAGCAGCCAAGACGTAGAGTTTTACGAGCAGTACTTC. Translation gives CASSQDVEFYEQYF.